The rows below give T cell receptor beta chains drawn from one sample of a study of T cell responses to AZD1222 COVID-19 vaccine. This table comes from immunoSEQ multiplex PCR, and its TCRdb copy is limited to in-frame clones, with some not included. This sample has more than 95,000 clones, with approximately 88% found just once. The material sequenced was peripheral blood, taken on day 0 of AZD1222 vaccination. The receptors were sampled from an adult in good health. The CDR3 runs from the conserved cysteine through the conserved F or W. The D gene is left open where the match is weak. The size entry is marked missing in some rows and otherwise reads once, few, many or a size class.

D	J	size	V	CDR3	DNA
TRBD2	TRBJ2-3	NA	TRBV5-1	CASRGLAAADTQYF	TGCGCCAGCAGGGGACTAGCGGCCGCAGATACGCAGTATTTT
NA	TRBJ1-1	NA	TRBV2	CASKSGVKGPTEAFF	TGTGCCAGCAAAAGTGGGGTAAAGGGGCCCACTGAAGCTTTCTTT
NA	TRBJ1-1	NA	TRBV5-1	CASSLSWGQMAFF	TGCGCCAGCAGCTTATCGTGGGGGCAGATGGCTTTCTTT
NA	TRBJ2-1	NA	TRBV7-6	CASSFRASSYNEQFF	TGTGCCAGCAGCTTTAGGGCAAGCTCCTACAATGAGCAGTTCTTC
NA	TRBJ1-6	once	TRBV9	CASRLGERDSPLHF	TGTGCCAGCAGGTTGGGTGAGAGGGATTCACCCCTCCACTTT
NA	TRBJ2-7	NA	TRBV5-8	CASSFEGSHEQYF	TGTGCCAGCAGCTTTGAAGGGAGCCACGAGCAGTACTTC
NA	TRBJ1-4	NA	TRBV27	CASSLGRLTNEKLFF	TGTGCCAGCAGTTTAGGGCGTTTGACTAATGAAAAACTGTTTTTT
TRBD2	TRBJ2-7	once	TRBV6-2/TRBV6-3	CASSYWVSGSDEQYF	TGTGCCAGCAGTTACTGGGTTAGCGGGAGCGACGAGCAGTACTTC
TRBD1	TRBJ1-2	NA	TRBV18	CASSPQDRGKGYTF	TGTGCCAGCTCACCGCAGGACAGGGGGAAAGGCTACACCTTC
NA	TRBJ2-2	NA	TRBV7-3	CASSLTAQGLDTGELFF	TGTGCCAGCAGCTTAACCGCCCAGGGGTTGGACACCGGGGAGCTGTTTTTT
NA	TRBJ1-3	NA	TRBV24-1	CATSEGGDARTGNTIYF	TGTGCCACCAGTGAAGGGGGGGACGCGAGGACGGGTAACACCATATATTTT
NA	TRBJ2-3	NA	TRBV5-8	CASSLERFPPDTQYF	TGTGCCAGCAGCTTGGAGCGCTTCCCGCCAGATACGCAGTATTTT
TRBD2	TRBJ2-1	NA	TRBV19	CASDGRTSGSPYNEQFF	TGTGCCAGTGATGGTCGGACTAGCGGGAGTCCCTACAATGAGCAGTTCTTC
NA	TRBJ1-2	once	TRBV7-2	CASSLSLTERGYTF	TGTGCCAGCAGCTTATCACTGACAGAACGAGGCTACACCTTC
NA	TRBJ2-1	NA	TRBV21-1	CASSKGERGKYNEQFF	TGTGCCAGCAGCAAAGGGGAGCGGGGGAAATACAATGAGCAGTTCTTC
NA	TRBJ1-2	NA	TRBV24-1	CATSDKTEAYYGYTF	TGTGCCACCAGTGATAAGACGGAGGCCTACTATGGCTACACCTTC
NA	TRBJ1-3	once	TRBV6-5	CASSYLGAGSGNTIYF	TGTGCCAGCAGCTACTTAGGGGCCGGCTCTGGAAACACCATATATTTT
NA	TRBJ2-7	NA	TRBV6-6	CASSYSPWDEQYF	TGTGCCAGCAGTTACTCTCCGTGGGACGAGCAGTACTTC
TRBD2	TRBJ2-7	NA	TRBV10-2	CASSGGAGEGTSGRGAYEQYF	TGCGCCAGCAGTGGCGGGGCAGGGGAAGGGACTAGCGGGAGAGGCGCCTACGAGCAGTACTTC
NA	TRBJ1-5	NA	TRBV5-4	CASSLEGGDGQPQHF	TGTGCCAGCAGCTTGGAAGGAGGGGACGGACAGCCCCAGCATTTT
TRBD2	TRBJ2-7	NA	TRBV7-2	CASSSRTSGSPHEQYF	TGTGCCAGCAGCTCGCGGACTAGCGGGAGTCCCCACGAGCAGTACTTC
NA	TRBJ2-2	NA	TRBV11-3	CASSLQGSYNTGELFF	TGTGCCAGCAGCTTACAGGGCAGCTACAACACCGGGGAGCTGTTTTTT
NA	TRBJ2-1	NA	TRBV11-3	CASSFEGGATYNEQFF	TGTGCCAGCAGCTTCGAGGGGGGAGCTACCTACAATGAGCAGTTCTTC
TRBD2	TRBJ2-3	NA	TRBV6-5	CASTRLAGGTDTQYF	TGTGCCAGCACCCGACTAGCGGGAGGAACAGATACGCAGTATTTT
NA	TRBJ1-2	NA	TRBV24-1	CATSVTGDQNYGYTF	TGTGCCACCAGTGTTACCGGAGACCAGAACTATGGCTACACCTTC
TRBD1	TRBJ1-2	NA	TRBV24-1	CATSDPDRPYGYTF	TGTGCCACCAGTGATCCGGACAGGCCTTATGGCTACACCTTC
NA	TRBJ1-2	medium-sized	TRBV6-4	CASSDMGGGYTF	TGTGCCAGCAGTGACATGGGGGGCGGCTACACCTTC
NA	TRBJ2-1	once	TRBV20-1	CSASSWDEQFF	TGCAGTGCATCCTCCTGGGATGAGCAGTTCTTC
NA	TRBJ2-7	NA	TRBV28	CASSIHTGTLTEQYF	TGTGCCAGCAGCATACATACAGGTACCCTCACGGAGCAGTACTTC
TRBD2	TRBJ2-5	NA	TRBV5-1	CASSPVAGGETQYF	TGCGCCAGCAGCCCCGTAGCGGGAGGGGAGACCCAGTACTTC
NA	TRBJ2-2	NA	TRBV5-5	CASRTAGSNTGELFF	TGTGCCAGCAGGACGGCAGGGTCGAACACCGGGGAGCTGTTTTTT
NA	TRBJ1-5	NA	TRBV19	CASSRRRGVNQPQHF	TGTGCCAGTAGTCGTAGGAGGGGTGTCAATCAGCCCCAGCATTTT
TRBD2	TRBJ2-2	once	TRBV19	CASSIAGGPPGELFF	TGTGCCAGTAGTATAGCGGGAGGGCCTCCCGGGGAGCTGTTTTTT
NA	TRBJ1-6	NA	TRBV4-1	CASSRDTISYNSPLHF	TGCGCCAGCAGCCGGGACACCATCTCCTATAATTCACCCCTCCACTTT
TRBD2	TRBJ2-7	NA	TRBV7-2	CASSMGLDSSEQYF	TGTGCCAGCAGCATGGGACTAGATTCATCCGAGCAGTACTTC
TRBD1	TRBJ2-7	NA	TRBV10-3	CAISRDREYEQYF	TGTGCCATCAGTAGGGACAGGGAGTACGAGCAGTACTTC
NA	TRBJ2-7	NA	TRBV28	CASRGASSPFYEQYF	TGTGCCAGCAGGGGCGCTAGTTCTCCCTTCTACGAGCAGTACTTC
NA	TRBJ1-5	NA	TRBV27	CASSLTPPYNQPQHF	TGTGCCAGCAGTTTAACTCCCCCCTACAATCAGCCCCAGCATTTT
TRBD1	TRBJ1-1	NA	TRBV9	CASSPQGAGWTEAFF	TGTGCCAGCAGCCCCCAGGGGGCGGGATGGACTGAAGCTTTCTTT
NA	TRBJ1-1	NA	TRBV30	CAWSPPKAGASNTEAFF	TGTGCCTGGAGTCCTCCTAAGGCAGGGGCGTCGAACACTGAAGCTTTCTTT
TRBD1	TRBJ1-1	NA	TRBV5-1	CASSSGTVWENTEAFF	TGCGCCAGCAGCTCCGGGACAGTATGGGAGAACACTGAAGCTTTCTTT
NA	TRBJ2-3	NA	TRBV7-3	CASSLKGHTDTQYF	TGTGCCAGCAGCTTAAAGGGGCACACAGATACGCAGTATTTT
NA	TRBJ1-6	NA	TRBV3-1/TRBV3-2	CASSQDFAGLGGSPLHF	TGTGCCAGCAGCCAAGACTTCGCCGGACTCGGAGGTTCACCCCTCCACTTT
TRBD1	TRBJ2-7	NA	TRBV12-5	CARAFSVPGQGGEQYF	TGTGCTAGGGCCTTTTCCGTCCCGGGACAGGGTGGCGAGCAGTACTTC
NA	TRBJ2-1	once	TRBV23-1	CASTPLSAWTVYNEQFF	TGCGCCAGCACTCCTTTGAGTGCTTGGACGGTTTACAATGAGCAGTTCTTC
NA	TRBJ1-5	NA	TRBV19	CASGDEREPGQPQHF	TGTGCCAGTGGGGATGAAAGGGAACCCGGTCAGCCCCAGCATTTT
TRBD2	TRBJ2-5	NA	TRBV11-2	CASSSRGLAAQETQYF	TGTGCCAGCAGCTCCCGCGGACTAGCGGCTCAAGAGACCCAGTACTTC